Described below is a single TCR beta chain sequence and its context. Trimming removed 6 bases from V and 10 bases from J; junction bases left unmatched: 5. There are 12 residues in the CDR3. Germline assignment: CDR1 MNHNY and CDR2 SVGAGI (reference sequence). These data are taken from a study of control samples from healthy donors and cancer patients. Measured with immunoSEQ multiplex PCR; TCRdb has only the in-frame clones, and not every one. The top ten clones hold under 5% of a sample with 150,000 or so clones, about 86% of them seen once. The chain combines TRBV6-6 with TRBJ2-2; TRBD2 agrees at 7 bases. This sequence originates from a woman younger than 45 in good health. The sequenced sample was blood. The CDR3 protein is CASSRTSVELFF. The CDR3 DNA is TGTGCCAGCAGCCGGACTAGTGTGGAGCTGTTTTTT.